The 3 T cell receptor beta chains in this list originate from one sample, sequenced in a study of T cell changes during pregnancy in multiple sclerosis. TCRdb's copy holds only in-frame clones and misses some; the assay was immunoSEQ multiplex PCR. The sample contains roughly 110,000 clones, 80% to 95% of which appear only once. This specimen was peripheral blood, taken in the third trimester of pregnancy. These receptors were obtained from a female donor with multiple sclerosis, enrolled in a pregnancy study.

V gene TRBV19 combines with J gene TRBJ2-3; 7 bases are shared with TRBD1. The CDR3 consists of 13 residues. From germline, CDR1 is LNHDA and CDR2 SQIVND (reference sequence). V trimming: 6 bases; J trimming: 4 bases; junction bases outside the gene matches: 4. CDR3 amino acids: CASSTQGADTQYF. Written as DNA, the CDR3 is TGTGCCAGTAGCACCCAGGGGGCAGATACGCAGTATTTT.

The CDR3 DNA reads TGTGCCAGCAGCTTAGCAGAGAACACTGAAGCTTTCTTT. This sequence encodes CASSLAENTEAFF. V gene TRBV7-3 combines with J gene TRBJ1-1; D is uncertain. The germline CDR1 and CDR2 sequences are SGHTA and FQGTGA. This CDR3 spans 13 amino acids. V lost 2 bases and J 1 base, leaving 5 bases between the germline ends.

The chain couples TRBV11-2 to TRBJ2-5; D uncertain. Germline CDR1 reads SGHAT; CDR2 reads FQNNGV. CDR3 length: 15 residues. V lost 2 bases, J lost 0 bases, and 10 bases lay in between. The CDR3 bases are TGTGCCAGCAGCTTATCCTCCTCGTACCAAGAGACCCAGTACTTC. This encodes CASSLSSSYQETQYF.